This T cell receptor (beta chain) was found in a study of blood T cells in healthy people across ages. At the level of the study: Per every two T cells, about one barcoded beta molecule was captured by template switching.

After removal of 5 bases from V and 3 bases from J, the junction contained 7 bases not matched to a gene. Germline loops: CDR1 MNHNS, CDR2 SASEGT. This CDR3 region has 17 residues. Each sample yielded at least 5 micrograms of PBMC total RNA. Next came a second PCR, run for roughly 6 to 11 cycles, which used a sample-barcoded 5' primer along with a J-beta primer mix. Every cDNA molecule bore a tag from a template-switch adaptor containing 12 random nucleotides. MiXCR was run by TCRdb on the 5' RACE reads, yielding one entry per CDR3 protein. This table holds 780,000 or so distinct CDR3 sequences, approximately 53% found once. With regard to this clonotype: Its matching antigen is unknown.

The study's findings and limits: Changes seen in expanded clonotypes were possibly confounded by donor CMV status left unknown.

The receptor comes from a man aged 40-49 years in good health. The chain links TRBV6-1 to TRBJ2-2, with 12 bases lining up with TRBD2. Source material: blood. The chain's CDR3 is CASSPSGGAFDTGELFF. CDR3 nucleotide sequence: TGTGCCAGCAGTCCTAGCGGGGGGGCCTTTGACACCGGGGAGCTGTTTTTT.